These 19 T cell receptor beta chains originate from one sample sequenced in a study of shared clonotypes between healthy human individuals. Assay: immunoSEQ multiplex PCR; the TCRdb copy retains only in-frame clones and omits some. The repertoire holds fewer than 2.5 million clones, 93% seen once, with about 0.39% in the top ten. Source material: naive CD4+ T cells from PBMCs. Subset noted: CD45RA+ positively selected. These receptors all stem from a man between 18 and 29 years old in good health. Some clones in this sample may be carry-over from other donors' samples.

This chain links TRBV6-1 with TRBJ2-1, with TRBD1 matching 9 bases. V was pared by 4 bases and J by 6 bases, with 7 bases of the junction left unmatched. Per the germline V gene, CDR1 is MNHNS and CDR2 is SASEGT. The CDR3 has 15 amino acids. The CDR3 sequence is CASSGGQGFPNEQFF. The DNA for the CDR3 is TGTGCCAGCAGTGGGGGACAGGGATTCCCCAATGAGCAGTTCTTC.

V gene TRBV11-2 combines with J gene TRBJ2-5, with D unclear. The CDR3 length is 15 residues. Trimming cost V 3 bases and J 5 bases, with 16 bases left between them. In germline, CDR1 is SGHAT, CDR2 FQNNGV. The CDR3 DNA reads as TGTGCCAGCAGCTTCGAGAGTGCCGGGCTGGAGACCCAGTACTTC. Translation: CASSFESAGLETQYF. The full variable domain, rest sourced from reference TRBV11-2 and TRBJ2-5, is EAGVAQSPRYKIIEKRQSVAFWCNPISGHATLYWYQQILGQGPKLLIQFQNNGVVDDSQLPKDRFSAERLKGVDSTLKIQPAKLEDSAVYLCASSFESAGLETQYFGPGTRLLVL.

This chain connects TRBV18 to TRBJ1-1, with D possibly being TRBD1 (5 bases). This CDR3 is 15 amino acids long. V was shortened by 3 bases and J by 1 base, with 12 bases between the two germline ends. CDR1 is KGHSH, CDR2 LQKENI, per germline. Written as DNA, the CDR3 is TGTGCCAGCTCACCCCGTGAGGGGCAGAACACTGAAGCTTTCTTT. It specifies CASSPREGQNTEAFF.

This sequence joins TRBV9 and TRBJ2-7; the D is unclear. Trimming took 3 bases from V and 3 from J, leaving 13 bases between them. The germline V gene encodes CDR1 SGDLS and CDR2 YYNGEE. The CDR3 has 14 amino acids. DNA for the CDR3: TGTGCCAGCAGCGCCGGACCATCCCACTACGAGCAGTACTTC. This sequence encodes CASSAGPSHYEQYF.

A word on this clone: Other DNA sequences in the same sample also yield this CDR3. The genes are TRBV19 and TRBJ2-7; D is possibly TRBD1 or TRBD2 (6 bases each). The CDR3 covers 14 residues. Trimming removed 6 bases from V and 2 bases from J, with 14 bases in between. Germline CDR1 and CDR2: LNHDA and SQIVND (reference sequence). CDR3 in DNA: TGTGCCAGTAGCTCCGCCGGGGGCCCCTACGAGCAGTACTTC. Protein: CASSSAGGPYEQYF.

For this clone: Other DNA variants within this sample encode the same CDR3. This rearrangement joins TRBV7-3 to TRBJ2-2; TRBD1 aligns across 8 bases. Germline assignment: CDR1 SGHTA and CDR2 FQGTGA. The CDR3 is made up of 15 amino acids. Unmatched junction bases numbered 3, after V lost 5 bases and J lost 1 base. The CDR3 coding sequence is TGTGCCAGCAGCCTGGGGACAGGGAACACCGGGGAGCTGTTTTTT. Its translation is CASSLGTGNTGELFF.

The chain links TRBV25-1 to TRBJ2-3, with 8 bases matching TRBD2. This CDR3 has 15 residues. CDR1 and CDR2 (germline): MGHDK, SYGVNS. J gave up 6 bases and V 3 bases, and 8 bases lay outside the gene matches. CDR3 coding DNA: TGTGCCAGCAGTGACCCCGGGACTAGAGGCGATACGCAGTATTTT. As protein: CASSDPGTRGDTQYF.

The chain combines TRBV11-1 with TRBJ2-7; unclear D gene. The CDR3 spans 14 residues. V was trimmed by 1 base and J by 0 bases, leaving 7 bases between them. Looked up from germline, CDR1 is SGHAT and CDR2 is FQDESV (reference sequence). This CDR3 is CASSLERFSYEQYF. CDR3 coding DNA: TGTGCCAGCAGCTTAGAACGCTTCTCCTACGAGCAGTACTTC.

The chain couples TRBV5-8 to TRBJ2-5; unclear D gene. The CDR3 has 15 residues. Trimming took off 4 bases at V and 2 bases at J, with 15 bases between the two ends. CDR1 is SGHTS and CDR2 is YDEGEE in the germline V gene. The CDR3 sequence: CASSPRRLPQETQYF. CDR3 nucleotides: TGTGCCAGCAGCCCGAGACGACTCCCACAAGAGACCCAGTACTTC. The whole variable domain, filled in from reference TRBV5-8 and TRBJ2-5, reads EAGVTQSPTHLIKTRGQQATLRCSPISGHTSVYWYQQALGLGLQFLLWYDEGEERNRGNFPPRFSGRQFPNYSSELNVNALELEDSALYLCASSPRRLPQETQYFGPGTRLLVL.

The rearrangement uses TRBV6-5 and TRBJ1-1; TRBD1 aligns across 9 bases. CDR1 is MNHEY, CDR2 SVGAGI, per germline. V dropped 2 bases and J dropped 5; count of bases not matched to a gene: 6. There are 15 residues in the CDR3. CDR3 in amino acids: CASSYQTGGGTEAFF. The DNA of the CDR3 is TGTGCCAGCAGTTACCAGACAGGGGGAGGTACTGAAGCTTTCTTT.

The V and J genes are TRBV7-8 and TRBJ1-2; possible D gene TRBD1, 5 bases. The V gene's germline CDR1 is SGHVS and CDR2 FQNEAQ. The CDR3 sequence is 13 residues long. Trimming took off 5 bases at V and 8 bases at J, with 15 bases between the two ends. CDR3 sequence reads: CASSQRGLRGYTF. For the CDR3, the DNA is TGTGCCAGCAGCCAGCGGGGCCTTAGGGGCTACACCTTC.

The J gene is TRBJ2-7, the V gene TRBV5-4; 9 bases are shared with TRBD2. Germline CDR1 and CDR2: SGHNT and YYREEE (reference sequence). The J segment lost 2 bases and the V segment lost 4 bases, leaving 7 bases of the junction unmatched. The CDR3 totals 15 residues. CDR3: CASSAASGTPYEQYF. The CDR3 bases are TGTGCCAGCAGCGCGGCTAGCGGGACCCCCTACGAGCAGTACTTC.

The chain has TRBV7-2 and TRBJ2-5, with D perhaps TRBD1 or TRBD2 (5 bases each). V lost 8 bases to trimming and J lost 5 bases, with 12 bases between them. Germline V lookup: CDR1 SGHTA, CDR2 FQGNSA. The CDR3 is made up of 12 amino acids. This chain's CDR3 is CASARGEETQYF. The CDR3 DNA follows: TGTGCCAGCGCCCGAGGGGAGGAGACCCAGTACTTC.

The gene calls are TRBV19 and TRBJ2-7; a weak D match, TRBD1 (5 bases). The CDR3 extends over 15 amino acids. Trimming shortened V by 2 bases and J by 2 bases, and 13 bases separated the two germline ends. From germline, CDR1 is LNHDA and CDR2 SQIVND (reference sequence). Here the CDR3 DNA reads TGTGCCAGTAGTATAAGGGGCAGGAACCCCTACGAGCAGTACTTC. Its translation is CASSIRGRNPYEQYF. Using reference TRBV19 and TRBJ2-7 for the parts outside the CDR3, the full variable domain is DGGITQSPKYLFRKEGQNVTLSCEQNLNHDAMYWYRQDPGQGLRLIYYSQIVNDFQKGDIAEGYSVSREKKESFPLTVTSAQKNPTAFYLCASSIRGRNPYEQYFGPGTRLTVT.

The chain recombines TRBV18 with TRBJ2-3, with 9 bases fitting TRBD2. V gave up 1 base and J gave up 2 bases; unmatched junction bases: 4. The CDR3 is 16 residues long. Germline CDR1 KGHSH, CDR2 LQKENI. The CDR3 is CASSPLASGITDTQYF. Here the CDR3 DNA reads TGTGCCAGCTCACCACTTGCTAGCGGGATCACAGATACGCAGTATTTT.

The rearrangement uses TRBV5-1 and TRBJ2-7; TRBD2 might be the D (6 bases). CDR1 and CDR2 (germline): SGHRS, YFSETQ. CDR3 size: 13 residues. V shed 3 bases and J shed 0 bases, with 7 bases lying between them. The CDR3 protein is CASSSTSSYEQYF. Written as DNA, the CDR3 is TGCGCCAGCAGCTCGACTAGCTCCTACGAGCAGTACTTC. Full variable domain (missing parts from reference TRBV5-1 and TRBJ2-7): KAGVTQTPRYLIKTRGQQVTLSCSPISGHRSVSWYQQTPGQGLQFLFEYFSETQRNKGNFPGRFSGRQFSNSRSEMNVSTLELGDSALYLCASSSTSSYEQYFGPGTRLTVT.

The chain has TRBV28 and TRBJ1-2; TRBD1 is a possible D gene (6 bases). CDR3 length: 13 amino acids. CDR1 MDHEN and CDR2 SYDVKM come from the germline V gene. The germline V and J ends were trimmed by 6 bases and 8 bases, with 16 bases remaining between them. The CDR3 DNA is TGTGCCAGCAGCCTTGGGGACATCTCCGGCTACACCTTC. Translation: CASSLGDISGYTF.

V usage is TRBV29-1 and J usage is TRBJ2-5; no clear D gene. Germline V gives CDR1 SQVTM, CDR2 ANQGSEA. CDR3 length: 14 residues. Trimming removed 3 bases at V and 0 bases at J, with 11 bases between. CDR3 residues: CSVDWMSNQETQYF. CDR3 sequence (DNA): TGCAGCGTTGATTGGATGAGTAACCAAGAGACCCAGTACTTC.

The chain carries TRBV28 and TRBJ1-1; D ambiguous. Germline V lookup: CDR1 MDHEN, CDR2 SYDVKM. Trimming removed 7 bases at V and 11 bases at J, with 17 bases between. The CDR3 is 12 residues long. CDR3 loop: CASTIRPLPAFF. Written as DNA, the CDR3 is TGTGCCAGCACCATAAGGCCCCTGCCCGCTTTCTTT.